Listed below are T cell receptor beta chains from one sample, sequenced in a study of T-cell memory formation after mild COVID-19. TCRdb itself ran the 5' RACE reads through MiXCR, one entry per CDR3 protein. The sample gives hundreds of thousands of distinct CDR3 sequences, roughly 24% of which show up once; around 8.1% is in the top ten. Sequencing used PBMCs or a T cell subset sorted from them (not recorded which). The receptors were gathered from an adult woman who had mild COVID-19 (a few samples of this study predate the infection). Cell type and time point are not known. Each CDR3 is given with its conserved first and last residue. The D gene is left open where the match is weak. Part of the rows lack a size; the others show once, few, many or a class for expanded clones.

TRBJ2-7 TRBV25-1 few NA TGTGCCAGCAGTGAATTGCCCCCGGGGAACGAGCAGTACTTC CASSELPPGNEQYF
TRBJ1-1 TRBV7-2 NA TRBD1 TGTGCCAGCAGCTTAGTACGTACAGGGGCTGAAGCTTTCTTT CASSLVRTGAEAFF
TRBJ2-3 TRBV12-3/TRBV12-4 NA TRBD1 TGTGCCAGCAGTTTACCGGGACAGGGCAGAGATACGCAGTATTTT CASSLPGQGRDTQYF
TRBJ2-1 TRBV12-3/TRBV12-4 NA NA TGTGCCAGCAGTTTTAAAGGAGGGAATGAGCAGTTCTTC CASSFKGGNEQFF
TRBJ2-6 TRBV6-5 few TRBD1 TGTGCCAGCAGTTACGAAGGACAGGTGCCCGTCTCTGGGGCCAACGTCCTGACTTTC CASSYEGQVPVSGANVLTF
TRBJ2-1 TRBV7-9 NA NA TGTGCCAGCAGCTCGGGACTGGTTGTGTTCTTC CASSSGLVVFF
TRBJ1-1 TRBV29-1 NA NA TGCAGCGTTGCTGGGACTTTGGGGAACACTGAAGCTTTCTTT CSVAGTLGNTEAFF
TRBJ2-7 TRBV5-5 few NA TGTGCCAGCAGGGGGCCGGGCAGGATCTACGAGCAGTACTTC CASRGPGRIYEQYF
TRBJ2-5 TRBV29-1 few NA TGCAGCGTTGACAGGGGAGGGAAGACCCAGTACTTC CSVDRGGKTQYF
TRBJ2-5 TRBV7-9 few NA TGTGCCAGCAGCTGGGACTCCAACGGGGAGACCCAGTACTTC CASSWDSNGETQYF
TRBJ1-1 TRBV12-3/TRBV12-4 few TRBD1 TGTGCCAGCAGGACAGGGGGCTTAACGTGGACTGAAGCTTTCTTT CASRTGGLTWTEAFF
TRBJ2-1 TRBV7-8 NA TRBD1 TGTGCCAGCGGGGAGGGGACAGGGGCCAATGAGCAGTTCTTC CASGEGTGANEQFF
TRBJ2-4 TRBV19 few NA TGTGCCAGTAGTAATTCAGGGTACGGCATTCAGTACTTC CASSNSGYGIQYF
TRBJ2-5 TRBV4-1 NA NA TGCGCCAGCAGCCAAGTGACCGCGGGGCCGCACACTCAAGAGACCCAGTACTTC CASSQVTAGPHTQETQYF
TRBJ1-5 TRBV7-6 NA NA TGTGCCAGCAGCCAGTTGAATCAGCCCCAGCATTTT CASSQLNQPQHF
TRBJ2-5 TRBV12-3/TRBV12-4 NA NA TGTGCCAGCAGGGGGGGGCGGTACCAAGAGACCCAGTACTTC CASRGGRYQETQYF
TRBJ1-2 TRBV7-6 few NA TGTGCCAGCAGCTATGGTGGAGCGGGGGGCTACACCTTC CASSYGGAGGYTF
TRBJ1-1 TRBV7-9 NA NA TGTGCCAGCAGCTCCTTTCGCGGGGACACTGAAGCTTTCTTT CASSSFRGDTEAFF
TRBJ1-6 TRBV25-1 few NA TGTGCCAGCAAGGAGTATAATTCACCCCTCCACTTT CASKEYNSPLHF
TRBJ2-5 TRBV24-1 few TRBD1 TGTGCCACCAGTGTATCGGGACAGGGGCAAGAGACCCAGTACTTC CATSVSGQGQETQYF
TRBJ2-7 TRBV12-3/TRBV12-4 many TRBD2 TGTGCCAGCAGGCTGACTAGCGGGAGTTACGAGCAGTACTTC CASRLTSGSYEQYF
TRBJ2-4 TRBV14 NA NA TGTGCCAGCAGCCAAGACCCCCCAGACATTCAGTACTTC CASSQDPPDIQYF
TRBJ2-3 TRBV4-2 few TRBD2 TGTGCCAGCAGCCAAGATTCCTCTTCTAGCGGGAGGGCAGATACGCAGTATTTT CASSQDSSSSGRADTQYF
TRBJ2-3 TRBV20-1 NA NA TGCAGTGCCCGCCGCTGGGGGGCCCCTAGCACAGATACGCAGTATTTT CSARRWGAPSTDTQYF
TRBJ2-1 TRBV20-1 NA NA TGCAGTGCCCACCTCTTAAGTAGCTACAATGAGCAGTTCTTC CSAHLLSSYNEQFF
TRBJ2-7 TRBV12-3/TRBV12-4 NA NA TGTGCCAGCTCGCACACCGCTCGGGAGCAGTACTTC CASSHTAREQYF
TRBJ2-7 TRBV5-1 NA NA TGCGCCAGCAGCTTGAAGGACAGCTACGAGCAGTACTTC CASSLKDSYEQYF
TRBJ2-1 TRBV5-1 many NA TGTGCCAGCAGCTTAGCCAATGAGCAGTTCTTC CASSLANEQFF
TRBJ2-3 TRBV20-1 NA NA TGCAGTGCTAGGGGGTTGGAGACGCAGTATTTT CSARGLETQYF
TRBJ1-1 TRBV7-2 few NA TGTGCCAGCAGCGCCGACGGGGGCACTGAAGCTTTCTTT CASSADGGTEAFF
TRBJ2-7 TRBV15 few NA TGTGCCACCAGCAGAGGGATCGACGAGCAGTACTTC CATSRGIDEQYF
TRBJ2-5 TRBV20-1 NA NA TGCAGTGCCTTACCACTAGCTCCTAATGAGAGAGAGACCCAGTACTTC CSALPLAPNERETQYF
TRBJ2-4 TRBV5-6 few TRBD2 TGTGCCAGCAGCTTCCTAGCGGTCAAAAACATTCAGTACTTC CASSFLAVKNIQYF
TRBJ2-3 TRBV4-2 few TRBD1 TGTGCCAGCAGCCCTACATCACAGGGGGCGGGAGATACGCAGTATTTT CASSPTSQGAGDTQYF
TRBJ2-1 TRBV4-2 few NA TGTGCCAGCAGCCGGGCGGGACAGACTACAAATGAGCAGTTCTTC CASSRAGQTTNEQFF
TRBJ2-7 TRBV5-1 few NA TGCGCCAGCAGCTTGGGAGGGGACACCTACGAGCAGTACTTC CASSLGGDTYEQYF
TRBJ2-1 TRBV9 few NA TGTGCCAGCAGCCCACGGGGTCCTGAGCAGTTCTTC CASSPRGPEQFF
TRBJ2-1 TRBV29-1 few NA TGCAGCGTCCAAGATGAGCAGTTCTTC CSVQDEQFF
TRBJ1-1 TRBV6-2/TRBV6-3 few TRBD1 TGTGCCAGCAGTCCCTTCGAGGGACAGTATGAAGCTTTCTTT CASSPFEGQYEAFF
TRBJ2-7 TRBV11-3 NA TRBD2 TGTGCCAGCAGCTTAGATGGACTAGCGGGAGGTTCTACCGAGCAGTACTTC CASSLDGLAGGSTEQYF
TRBJ2-1 TRBV7-3 few NA TGTGCCAGCAGCCTCACGGTTGGGAATGAGCAGTTCTTC CASSLTVGNEQFF
TRBJ1-2 TRBV20-1 few NA TGCAGTGCTAGACTGGGCTACGGCTACACCTTC CSARLGYGYTF
TRBJ2-1 TRBV24-1 NA TRBD1 TGTGCCACCAGCCCCCGGGACAGGGGCACCTATGAGCAGTTCTTC CATSPRDRGTYEQFF
TRBJ2-7 TRBV11-2 few NA TGTGCCAGCAGCTTAATCTCCCCGGCACCTGGGGAGCAGTACTTC CASSLISPAPGEQYF
TRBJ2-7 TRBV29-1 few NA TGCAGCGGAATTGGGGACACCTACGAGCAGTACTTC CSGIGDTYEQYF
TRBJ1-2 TRBV5-1 once NA TGCGCCAGCAGCCCCTCTGGGGCAGGTCCTTATGGCTACACCTTC CASSPSGAGPYGYTF
TRBJ1-1 TRBV12-3/TRBV12-4 few NA TGTGCCAGCAGTTTACTTGCAGGGATGAGGTCTGAAGCTTTCTTT CASSLLAGMRSEAFF
TRBJ2-3 TRBV20-1 NA TRBD2 TGCAGTGCTAGAGGGACTAGCGGGAGCACAGATACGCAGTATTTT CSARGTSGSTDTQYF
TRBJ2-7 TRBV27 NA TRBD1 TGTGCCAGCAGCCCTCGACAGGGGCAAGGCTACGAGCAGTACTTC CASSPRQGQGYEQYF
TRBJ1-5 TRBV7-8 NA NA TGTGCCAGCAGCAATAACAGACTCTGGGACAATCAGCCCCAGCATTTT CASSNNRLWDNQPQHF
TRBJ2-6 TRBV5-1 NA NA TGCGCCAGCGACGTAGACCCGGACTCTGGGGCCAACGTCCTGACTTTC CASDVDPDSGANVLTF
TRBJ2-4 TRBV24-1 NA NA TGTGCCACCAGTTTCGGGGGCAATAGGACTCAGTACTTC CATSFGGNRTQYF
TRBJ2-1 TRBV5-6 NA TRBD2 TGTGCCAGCAGCTTGGCCGCCGGGGGGGCGCAGTTCTTC CASSLAAGGAQFF
TRBJ2-1 TRBV7-6 NA NA TGTGCCAGCAGCCTCAGGGCGTTGGCCGTCCCACAGAATGAGCAGTTCTTC CASSLRALAVPQNEQFF
TRBJ1-2 TRBV25-1 NA NA TGTGCCAGCAGGAAGGGATCCGGCTATTCTAACTATGGCTACACCTTC CASRKGSGYSNYGYTF
TRBJ1-5 TRBV19 NA NA TGTGCCAGTAGTATAGGCCACAGGGTACACCAGCCCCAGCATTTT CASSIGHRVHQPQHF
TRBJ1-6 TRBV2 few NA TGTGCCAGCAGTCTTGGGCAGGGGTATTCACCCCTCCACTTT CASSLGQGYSPLHF
TRBJ2-2 TRBV5-1 few NA TGCGCCAGCAGCTTGCGGACAGATAACACCGGGGAGCTGTTTTTT CASSLRTDNTGELFF
TRBJ1-5 TRBV4-1 few NA TGCGCCAGCAGCCCCGCCGGGCAGATTAGCAATCAGCCCCAGCATTTT CASSPAGQISNQPQHF
TRBJ1-3 TRBV9 NA NA TGTGCCAGCAGCCCAAGCCCCCACAGGGTTTCGGGAAACACCATATATTTT CASSPSPHRVSGNTIYF